These 16 T cell receptor beta chains were all obtained from the same sample, sequenced in a study. TCRdb re-called the RT-PCR reads with MiXCR, one entry per CDR3 protein. The data show around 700,000 distinct CDR3 sequences, approximately 14% seen once. Material for sequencing was memory CD4+ T cells from blood. The receptors originated from a female donor in good health, serving as a healthy control.

This clonotype was seen more than once but under ten times. This chain links TRBV9 with TRBJ1-2; the D gene is possibly TRBD1 (6 bases). CDR3 size: 14 residues. Looked up from germline, CDR1 is SGDLS and CDR2 is YYNGEE. V was trimmed by 3 bases and J by 8 bases, leaving 17 bases between them. CDR3 in amino acids: CASSGLQGEQGYTF. As DNA, the CDR3 is TGTGCCAGCAGCGGCCTACAGGGAGAACAGGGCTACACCTTC.

This clonotype appeared many times. The rearrangement links TRBV7-2 to TRBJ2-1; a weak D match, TRBD2 (6 bases). The CDR3 is 12 residues long. The V and J ends lost 7 bases and 7 bases respectively, with 11 bases between them. Germline CDR1 is SGHTA and CDR2 is FQGNSA. The CDR3 here is CASTDYGNEQFF. The DNA for the CDR3 is TGTGCCAGCACGGACTACGGAAATGAGCAGTTCTTC.

This chain uses TRBV29-1 with TRBJ2-5; D possibly matches TRBD1 or TRBD2 (6 bases each). The CDR3 is 13 amino acids. Deletions cut 4 bases from V and 2 bases from J, with 11 bases between. CDR1 and CDR2 from the germline V gene are SQVTM and ANQGSEA. The CDR3 protein is CSVGTGRQETQYF. In nucleotides, the CDR3 is TGCAGCGTTGGAACAGGGAGGCAAGAGACCCAGTACTTC.

The chain carries TRBV5-1 and TRBJ1-5; D not resolved. V was clipped by 0 bases and J by 4 bases, with 8 bases between them. CDR1 and CDR2 from the germline V gene are SGHRS and YFSETQ. This CDR3 comprises 14 residues. Here the CDR3 reads CASSLGQENQPQHF. In nucleotides, the CDR3 is TGCGCCAGCAGCTTGGGCCAGGAGAATCAGCCCCAGCATTTT.

The chain combines TRBV2 with TRBJ1-1; perhaps TRBD1 as D (6 bases). The V gene lost 10 bases and the J gene lost 5 bases, with 8 bases spanning the gap. The CDR3 runs to 10 residues. The V gene's germline CDR1 is SNHLY and CDR2 FYNNEI. The CDR3 DNA is TGTGCCAAACAGGGTACTGAAGCTTTCTTT. Its translation is CAKQGTEAFF.

This clonotype occurred a few times. This chain links TRBV10-3 with TRBJ2-5; D is possibly TRBD2 (6 bases). Trimming shortened V by 3 bases and J by 5 bases, and 25 bases separated the two germline ends. Germline CDR1 is ENHRY and CDR2 is SYGVKD. This CDR3 has 18 residues. This CDR3 reads CAISDFSPTPLAFETQYF. In DNA, the CDR3 is TGTGCCATCAGTGACTTCTCTCCTACACCTCTAGCGTTCGAGACCCAGTACTTC.

The genes are TRBV6-6 and TRBJ2-7; 9 bases map to TRBD1. Looked up from germline, CDR1 is MNHNY and CDR2 is SVGAGI (reference sequence). This CDR3 is built from 17 residues. V was pared by 2 bases and J by 4 bases, with 12 bases of the junction left unmatched. The CDR3 here is CASSYTNPGQGGYEQYF. The CDR3 region has the DNA TGTGCCAGCAGTTACACAAACCCGGGACAGGGAGGATACGAGCAGTACTTC.

This clonotype was seen a few times. V is TRBV20-1 and J is TRBJ1-3; D remains unclear. The CDR3 is 10 amino acids. V gave up 5 bases and J gave up 7 bases, with 6 bases separating them. CDR1 DFQATT and CDR2 SNEGSKA come from the germline V gene (reference sequence). The DNA of the CDR3 is TGCAGTGCTGTCGAGAACACCATATATTTT. This encodes CSAVENTIYF.

This clonotype was counted many times. This chain links TRBV6-6 with TRBJ2-5; no clear D gene. V lost 0 bases to trimming and J lost 4 bases, with 6 bases between them. CDR1 and CDR2 from the germline V gene are MNHNY and SVGAGI (reference sequence). There are 13 residues in the CDR3. The CDR3 protein is CASSYSNGETQYF. The DNA for the CDR3 is TGTGCCAGCAGTTACTCGAACGGAGAGACCCAGTACTTC.

Many counts were recorded for this clonotype. The CDR3 sequence is CSGRQGYNEQFF. Here the CDR3 DNA reads TGCAGCGGACGCCAGGGATACAATGAGCAGTTCTTC. The gene calls are TRBV29-1 and TRBJ2-1, with D perhaps TRBD1 (5 bases). CDR1 and CDR2 (germline): SQVTM, ANQGSEA. The CDR3 is 12 residues long. V lost 7 bases, J lost 4 bases, and 11 bases lay in between.

This clonotype was seen only a few times. The V call is TRBV11-2, the J call TRBJ2-1; D possibly uses TRBD1 or TRBD2 (5 bases each). Germline loops: CDR1 SGHAT, CDR2 FQNNGV. With 0 bases removed from V and 5 bases from J, the gap between germline ends came to 11 bases. The CDR3 is made up of 15 amino acids. DNA for the CDR3: TGTGCCAGCAGCTTAGATCGGGGCCGGAACAATGAGCAGTTCTTC. It encodes CASSLDRGRNNEQFF.

This clonotype was recorded a few times. J is TRBJ2-1 and V is TRBV5-5; D is perhaps TRBD2 (6 bases). Germline V gene sequence: CDR1 SGHKS, CDR2 YYEKEE (reference sequence). V lost 1 base, J lost 10 bases, and 18 bases lay in between. This CDR3 has 15 amino acids. The CDR3 bases are TGTGCCAGCAGCTTGTTACTAGCCCAAACAAGGGAGCAGTTCTTC. This encodes CASSLLLAQTREQFF.

The chain uses TRBV20-1 and TRBJ2-1; 7 bases match TRBD1. After removal of 6 bases from V and 6 bases from J, the junction contained 11 bases not matched to a gene. CDR3 length: 14 residues. Germline V gene data show CDR1 as DFQATT and CDR2 as SNEGSKA (reference sequence). CDR3 protein: CSARQGSPGNEQFF. The CDR3 DNA reads as TGCAGTGCGCGACAGGGAAGCCCGGGCAATGAGCAGTTCTTC.

The gene calls are TRBV20-1 and TRBJ2-1; TRBD1 matches 10 bases. Germline V gene lookup returns CDR1 DFQATT and CDR2 SNEGSKA (reference sequence). J lost 1 base, V lost 0 bases, and 6 bases had no gene match. The CDR3 is 17 amino acids. The chain's CDR3 is CSARDLPGQGSYNEQFF. The CDR3 region has the DNA TGCAGTGCTAGAGATTTACCGGGACAGGGGTCCTACAATGAGCAGTTCTTC.

The rearrangement joins TRBV7-9 to TRBJ2-1; weak D call: TRBD1 (5 bases). CDR3 length equals 12 residues. From germline, CDR1 is SEHNR and CDR2 FQNEAQ (reference sequence). Trimming cost V 7 bases and J 4 bases, with 8 bases left between them. The CDR3 sequence is CASTAGYNEQFF. The CDR3 nucleotides are TGTGCCAGCACCGCAGGGTACAATGAGCAGTTCTTC.

The chain combines TRBV19 with TRBJ2-7; D may be TRBD2 (5 bases). Germline V gene sequence: CDR1 LNHDA, CDR2 SQIVND (reference sequence). Trimming cost V 3 bases and J 3 bases, with 9 bases left between them. The CDR3 covers 13 residues. The CDR3 here is CASSIQRDYEQYF. As DNA, the CDR3 is TGTGCCAGTAGTATTCAGAGGGACTACGAGCAGTACTTC.